This TCR beta chain derives from a study of shared clonotypes between healthy human individuals. Study results and caveats: Generation of non-shared clonotypes was less probable than generation of clonotypes shared by all four donors.

Sequenced by immunoSEQ multiplex PCR; TCRdb stores in-frame clones only, minus some. The repertoire includes about 750,000 clones, 92% of them detected once, and less than 25% sits in the top ten. As for this clone: Antigen: not known.

Naive CD8 cells comprised CD45RO-negative, CCR7-positively selected cells, excluding terminally differentiated effector memory CD45RA+ cells. The CDR3 runs 14 residues. V shed 2 bases and J 9 bases; nucleotides not matched to a gene: 2. Germline V gene sequence: CDR1 MDHEN, CDR2 SYDVKM. This TCR derives from a man between 25 and 39 years old in good health. Sequenced sample: naive CD8+ T cells sorted from blood. V is TRBV28 and J is TRBJ2-1; 12 bases are shared with TRBD2. This CDR3 is CASSLLAGGPEQFF. The CDR3 DNA sequence: TGTGCCAGCAGTTTACTAGCGGGAGGGCCTGAGCAGTTCTTC.